The clone carrying this TCR beta chain showed up just once. The source of the sample is a study of control samples from healthy donors and cancer patients. Per germline, CDR1 MDHEN and CDR2 SYDVKM. This CDR3 is 16 amino acids long. V was clipped by 7 bases and J by 3 bases; unmatched bases: 7. The repertoire was sequenced with immunoSEQ multiplex PCR; TCRdb's copy has only in-frame clones and lacks some. This repertoire shows 85,000 to 120,000 clones, about 91% found once; its top ten account for about 2.5%. This receptor was identified in a woman in her late teens or twenties in good health. The sequenced material came from blood. The rearrangement links TRBV28 to TRBJ2-2; 11 bases match TRBD2. The CDR3: CASTVSGGADTGELFF. CDR3 in DNA: TGTGCCAGCACCGTTAGCGGGGGGGCAGACACCGGGGAGCTGTTTTTT.